This paragraph reports one T cell receptor (beta chain). Its antigen remains unidentified. No much larger clone exists at a distance of one base, and base qualities are not known. Library preparation used the immunoSEQ multiplex PCR assay. Concerning the study's data processing: A statistical classification framework was developed to diagnose cytomegalovirus status using the catalog of TCR beta chain sequences. TCRdb's version of the immuneACCESS table is confined to in-frame rearrangements and falls short of the full clone set. An unresolved V gene accounts for under half of the shortfall where checked; the remainder is of unknown origin. V, J and clone size were drawn from that table, and D and trimming were deduced from the DNA. The sample records about 73,000 clones, 85% to 95% of which are singletons. The ten largest clonotypes hold over 3% of the sample. The record originates from a study of cytomegalovirus exposure and HLA in healthy donors (dated by TCRdb to 2016 to 2017). A note on the overall study: According to a later analysis, the roughly 130 validation repertoires were produced on the same platform as the roughly 700 repertoires of the first cohort. The aim of the study was to test whether cataloging public T cell receptors could identify signatures of past pathogen exposure. Along with the approximately 650-subject first cohort, a separate validation cohort of over a hundred different subjects was used. To predict cytomegalovirus infection status, the study brought together high-throughput TCR immunosequencing, statistical association of individual TCRs with disease status, and machine learning.

The donors were included in the validation cohort of over a hundred subjects, a group kept apart from the approximately 650-subject first cohort. V loses 3 bases, J loses 10 bases, and the germline ends lie 18 bases apart. The CDR3 has 14 amino acids, counting the end cysteine and phenylalanine. The retained sequence is limited to the CDR3, 42 bases, with the frame set at the first base. CDR1 WNHNN and CDR2 SYGVQD are derived from the germline V gene (reference sequence). Study-wide conclusions, independent of this receptor: The study listed 150 to 200 TCR beta chains as associated with cytomegalovirus. The classifier was reported to diagnose cytomegalovirus status with high specificity and sensitivity in both the original cohort and the validation cohort. A later analysis had no HLA typing for the validation cohort, so co-occurrence there was scored across all 130 or so repertoires. A later analysis found that TCRs clustered in the first cohort also tended to co-occur in the roughly 110 validation repertoires, with 90% to 95% of cluster scores above 0. Three of the identified cytomegalovirus-associated TCR beta chains were confirmed in vitro to be specific for cytomegalovirus antigens. Most TCR sequences were observed very rarely across donors, whereas some public TCRs were present in many individuals. According to the authors, the approach could potentially be generalized to other disease states and immunological phenotypes.

Sequencing was done on a sample of PBMCs. This clonotype was sampled from a man aged 18 to 29 in good health and CMV-seronegative. The rearrangement combines TRBV10-1 with TRBJ1-1, and the D gene may be TRBD1, 5 bases matching. The CDR3 here reads CASSDAKEGRRAFF. DNA sequence: TGCGCCAGCAGTGATGCAAAGGAGGGGAGGAGAGCTTTCTTT.